This paragraph covers one T cell receptor (beta chain) sequence. The antigen is not known. The data were obtained in a study of OX40 agonist ivuxolimab in advanced cancers. General study points: CD8+ T cells were the subset that, on average, had more expanded clones than CD4+.

Here immunoSEQ multiplex PCR was the method, and the copy in TCRdb shows in-frame clones only, minus some. The data hold over 80,000 clones, with about nine tenths observed a single time. Per germline, CDR1 SGHTA and CDR2 FQGNSA. Trimming cost V 4 bases and J 4 bases, with 17 bases left between them. This CDR3 is built from 15 residues. Here the sequenced sample was CD4+ or CD8+ T cells sorted from blood, taken in a trial of the OX40 agonist ivuxolimab. The receptor's source is an adult with an advanced solid tumor such as melanoma, head and neck, liver or kidney cancer. The rearrangement links TRBV7-2 to TRBJ2-7, with D possibly being TRBD1 (7 bases). CDR3 DNA: TGTGCCAGCAGCTCTGGGGGGCAGGGGGATTACGAGCAGTACTTC. This sequence encodes CASSSGGQGDYEQYF. Filled out from reference TRBV7-2 and TRBJ2-7, the complete variable domain reads GAGVSQSPSNKVTEKGKDVELRCDPISGHTALYWYRQSLGQGLEFLIYFQGNSAPDKSGLPSDRFSAERTGGSVSTLTIQRTQQEDSAVYLCASSSGGQGDYEQYFGPGTRLTVT.